This is a list of T cell receptor beta chains from one sample in a study of CD8 T cells in Susac syndrome. A single record per CDR3 protein comes from TCRdb applying MiXCR to the immunoSEQ multiplex PCR reads. This table holds about 250,000 distinct CDR3 sequences, around 95% found once. The sample comprised CD4+ T cells from PBMCs. These receptors originate from a human donor with multiple sclerosis. Both conserved end residues are part of each CDR3. Fields, in order: CDR3 length, V gene, clone size, D gene, J gene, CDR3 DNA, CDR3 protein. A D gene is named only where the DNA matches it firmly. The size of a clone is reported for some rows only, either as once, few or many, or as a class for expanded clones.

>17|TRBV24-1|.|TRBD1|TRBJ2-2
TGTGCCACCAGTGACACGGGACAGGGATTGAACACCGGGGAGCTGTTTTTT
CATSDTGQGLNTGELFF
>13|TRBV7-3|.|.|TRBJ1-1
TGTGCCAGCAGCTTAACGGCGCAGGGGCAAGCTTTCTTT
CASSLTAQGQAFF
>14|TRBV3-1|.|.|TRBJ2-7
TGTGCCAGCAGCCCCCTAGACAGGGAGGACGAGCAGTACTTC
CASSPLDREDEQYF
>17|TRBV9|.|.|TRBJ2-2
TGTGCCAGCAGCCCCCGCCCTATGGGGGGCGCGACCGGGGAGCTGTTTTTT
CASSPRPMGGATGELFF
>11|TRBV30|.|.|TRBJ2-2
TGTGCCTGTAGTTATACCGGGGAGCTGTTTTTT
CACSYTGELFF
>16|TRBV19|.|TRBD2|TRBJ2-2
TGTGCCAGTAGTCTAGCGGGGGGGCCGTACACCGGGGAGCTGTTTTTT
CASSLAGGPYTGELFF
>14|TRBV12-3/TRBV12-4|.|TRBD1|TRBJ2-7
TGTGCCAGCAGGGGTGGGACAGGGGCGTACGAGCAGTACTTC
CASRGGTGAYEQYF
>11|TRBV28|.|.|TRBJ1-1
TGTGCCAGCAGCCGACGGTTTGAAGCTTTCTTT
CASSRRFEAFF
>15|TRBV2|.|.|TRBJ1-4
TGTGCCAGCAGTGAAACGTGGGGAGGGAATGAAAAACTGTTTTTT
CASSETWGGNEKLFF
>15|TRBV27|once|.|TRBJ1-1
TGTGCCAGCAGTTTATGGGGGGCGGAGGTGACTGAAGCTTTCTTT
CASSLWGAEVTEAFF
>18|TRBV5-4|.|TRBD1|TRBJ2-1
TGTGCCAGCAGCCCAGGGGGCGGTTGGCGGTCTTGGGGCAATGAGCAGTTCTTC
CASSPGGGWRSWGNEQFF
>13|TRBV20-1|.|.|TRBJ2-1
TGCAGTGCCGGGACGAACTCCTACAATGAGCAGTTCTTC
CSAGTNSYNEQFF
>11|TRBV11-2|.|.|TRBJ2-7
TGTGCCAGCAGCCTAGGAGGCTGGCAGTACTTC
CASSLGGWQYF
>15|TRBV24-1|.|.|TRBJ1-2
TGTGCCACCAGTGATTGGGACGGAGACTCCTATGGCTACACCTTC
CATSDWDGDSYGYTF
>15|TRBV12-3/TRBV12-4|once|TRBD2|TRBJ2-2
TGTGCCAGCAGCTCTCACGGAGGGAGGGCCGGGGAGCTGTTTTTT
CASSSHGGRAGELFF
>16|TRBV7-9|.|TRBD2|TRBJ2-5
TGTGCCAGCAGCTTAGCCGGGACTAGCGGGGCGGAGACCCAGTACTTC
CASSLAGTSGAETQYF
>14|TRBV28|.|TRBD2|TRBJ2-5
TGTGCCAGCAGCTCGGGGACTAGTGCGGAGACCCAGTACTTC
CASSSGTSAETQYF
>14|TRBV30|.|TRBD2|TRBJ2-1
TGTGCCTGGGGAGCGGGAGGGGGTAACAGCGGGCAGTTCTTC
CAWGAGGGNSGQFF
>15|TRBV7-2|.|TRBD1|TRBJ1-1
TGTGCCACTTCACAGGGGTTGCTGATGAACACTGAAGCTTTCTTT
CATSQGLLMNTEAFF
>16|TRBV19|.|.|TRBJ1-5
TGTGCCAGTAGTATACAAATTGGGGCCCCTAATCAGCCCCAGCATTTT
CASSIQIGAPNQPQHF
>13|TRBV24-1|.|TRBD1|TRBJ2-2
TGTGCCACTCGGGACAGGGGGACCGGGGAGCTGTTTTTT
CATRDRGTGELFF
>10|TRBV19|once|.|TRBJ1-2
TGTGCCAGTAGTGGCGACAGCTACACCTTC
CASSGDSYTF
>17|TRBV9|.|TRBD2|TRBJ2-2
TGTGCCAGCAGCTTTGGGACTAGCGGGGTCGTCACCGGGGAGCTGTTTTTT
CASSFGTSGVVTGELFF
>16|TRBV6-5|.|.|TRBJ1-3
TGTGCCAGCAGTTTCAATCCCGGGACCTCGGGAAACACCATATATTTT
CASSFNPGTSGNTIYF
>21|TRBV24-1|.|.|TRBJ1-5
TGTGCCACCAGTGATTTGCCCGACCTGGGGGGGGTGAGGGATATCAATCAGCCCCAGCATTTT
CATSDLPDLGGVRDINQPQHF
>15|TRBV7-9|.|TRBD1|TRBJ2-7
TGTGCCAGCAGCTCAAACACGGGACAGGGAAGCGAGCAGTACTTC
CASSSNTGQGSEQYF